This T cell receptor beta chain was retrieved from a study of shared clonotypes between healthy human individuals. As for the study in general: Ranging from 18 to 49 in age, donors were a couple of women and three men. The study, taken as a whole, reports: Clonotypes not shared had lower generation probabilities than those common to all four donors.

At deep level, the assay was performed. Clones were read by immunoSEQ multiplex PCR, and TCRdb kept only the in-frame ones, dropping some. The data contain about 990,000 clones, around three quarters of them singletons. The split of CD4+ cells yielded CD45RA+ naive and CD45RA-negative memory subsets. Comment on this clone: Its specificity is unknown.

V lost 0 bases and J lost 3, with 9 bases in between. The CDR3 extends over 15 amino acids. CDR1 MGHRA and CDR2 YSYEKL come from the germline V gene. The clonotype was recovered from a young man in good health. Some clones in this sample may be carry-over from other donors' samples. Material: memory CD4+ T cells from PBMCs. Documented subset: CD45RA-negative fraction. The chain links TRBV4-1 to TRBJ2-1; D is unresolved. The CDR3: CASSQEGGSYNEQFF. The CDR3 nucleotides read TGCGCCAGCAGCCAAGAGGGCGGCAGCTACAATGAGCAGTTCTTC.